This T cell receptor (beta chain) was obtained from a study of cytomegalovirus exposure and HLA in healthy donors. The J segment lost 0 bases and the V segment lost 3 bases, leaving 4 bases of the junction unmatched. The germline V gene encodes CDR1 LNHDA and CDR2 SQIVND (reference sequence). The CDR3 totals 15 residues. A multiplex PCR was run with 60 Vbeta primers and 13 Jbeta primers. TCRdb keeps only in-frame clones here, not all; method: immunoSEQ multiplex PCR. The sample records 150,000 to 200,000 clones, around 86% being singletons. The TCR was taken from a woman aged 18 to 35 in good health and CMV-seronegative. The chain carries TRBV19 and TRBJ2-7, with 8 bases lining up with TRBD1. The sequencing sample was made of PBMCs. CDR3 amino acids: CASSIKGQVSYEQYF. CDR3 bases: TGTGCCAGTAGTATTAAGGGACAGGTCTCCTACGAGCAGTACTTC.